The next 30 T cell receptor beta chains were all read from a single sample in a study of blood T cells in healthy people across ages. A J-beta primer mix and a sample-barcoded 5' primer were used in a second PCR of roughly 6 to 11 cycles. In TCRdb, the 5' RACE reads were re-called with MiXCR into one record per CDR3 protein. The sample holds some 1.8 million distinct CDR3 sequences, about 39% seen once. Material: blood. All receptors derive from a human donor in good health.

This clonotype was seen repeatedly, ten times or more. The chain links TRBV2 to TRBJ2-1; tentatively, D is TRBD1 (5 bases). The CDR3 loop spans 15 amino acids. Trimming took off 6 bases at V and 0 bases at J, with 12 bases between the two ends. CDR1 is SNHLY and CDR2 is FYNNEI in the germline V gene. This CDR3 is CASSPRQRSYNEQFF. The CDR3 bases are TGTGCCAGCAGCCCCAGACAGCGCTCCTACAATGAGCAGTTCTTC. The variable domain in full, completed from reference TRBV2 and TRBJ2-1, reads EPEVTQTPSHQVTQMGQEVILRCVPISNHLYFYWYRQILGQKVEFLVSFYNNEISEKSEIFDDQFSVERPDGSNFTLKIRSTKLEDSAMYFCASSPRQRSYNEQFFGPGTRLTVL.

The chain carries TRBV7-9 and TRBJ2-3; perhaps TRBD2 as D (7 bases). This CDR3 region has 14 residues. Germline CDR1 is SEHNR and CDR2 is FQNEAQ (reference sequence). V was clipped by 5 bases and J by 5 bases, with 14 bases between them. CDR3 DNA sequence: TGTGCCAGCAGCAATCTGGGAGGGGGAGATACGCAGTATTTT. It is translated as CASSNLGGGDTQYF.

Concerning this clonotype itself: This clone may be a read error of a much larger clone one base away. The chain has TRBV29-1 and TRBJ2-1, with 8 nucleotides matching TRBD1. The germline V gene has CDR1 SQVTM and CDR2 ANQGSEA. Losses at the gene ends were 3 bases for V and 10 bases for J; bases not matched to a gene: 8. The CDR3 runs to 13 residues. This CDR3 is CSVDLAGGHEQFF. The DNA for the CDR3 is TGCAGCGTTGACCTCGCAGGGGGCCACGAGCAGTTCTTC.

This clonotype appeared a few times. V and J are TRBV7-2 and TRBJ2-3; D remains unclear. The CDR3 is made up of 13 amino acids. Germline CDR1 and CDR2: SGHTA and FQGNSA. Trimming took off 4 bases at V and 4 bases at J, with 9 bases between the two ends. As DNA, the CDR3 is TGTGCCAGCAGCTCCAATTCCGCAGATACGCAGTATTTT. It encodes CASSSNSADTQYF.

This sequence joins TRBV20-1 and TRBJ2-7; tentatively, D is TRBD1 (5 bases). This CDR3 is 13 amino acids long. Trimming pared 4 bases from V and 2 bases from J, leaving 12 bases between. Germline CDR1 is DFQATT and CDR2 is SNEGSKA (reference sequence). CDR3 protein: CSATGAGPYEQYF. The CDR3 region has the DNA TGCAGTGCTACTGGGGCAGGGCCCTACGAGCAGTACTTC.

This sequence joins TRBV29-1 and TRBJ1-2; possibly TRBD1 for D (6 bases). The germline CDR1 and CDR2 sequences are SQVTM and ANQGSEA. Trimming shortened V by 7 bases and J by 8 bases, and 23 bases separated the two germline ends. The CDR3 extends over 14 amino acids. In DNA form, the CDR3 reads TGCAGCGCAAACGAGGTGGGGGCGCTGTCCGGCTACACCTTC. Translated: CSANEVGALSGYTF.

The chain links TRBV6-5 to TRBJ1-6; D is uncertain. The V gene's germline CDR1 is MNHEY and CDR2 SVGAGI. The CDR3 totals 14 residues. V lost 6 bases to trimming and J lost 3 bases, with 9 bases between them. The CDR3 DNA reads as TGTGCCAGCAGGAGGCACGACTATAATTCACCCCTCCACTTT. Translated, it gives CASRRHDYNSPLHF.

J is TRBJ1-5 and V is TRBV10-3; D is undetermined. Germline V CDR1 and CDR2: ENHRY, SYGVKD. This CDR3 spans 13 amino acids. Trimming took 6 bases from V and 0 from J, leaving 6 bases between them. As DNA, the CDR3 is TGTGCCATCAGGGGTAATAGCAATCAGCCCCAGCATTTT. It codes for CAIRGNSNQPQHF.

The V gene is TRBV24-1, the J gene TRBJ2-5, with D possibly being TRBD2 (6 bases). This CDR3 has 15 residues. Looked up from germline, CDR1 is KGHDR and CDR2 is SFDVKD. Trimming pared 5 bases from V and 4 bases from J, leaving 16 bases between. The CDR3 DNA sequence: TGTGCCACCAGTGCCAGACCGGGACTCGTAGAGACCCAGTACTTC. The encoded protein is CATSARPGLVETQYF.

In this sample, this clonotype turned up a few times. V gene TRBV5-6 combines with J gene TRBJ2-5, with 7 bases matching TRBD2. The J segment lost 5 bases and the V segment lost 1 base, leaving 11 bases of the junction unmatched. The germline gives CDR1 SGHDT, CDR2 YYEEEE. This CDR3 region has 16 residues. CDR3 bases: TGTGCCAGCAGCTTGTATATGTCAGGGAGGGAGGAGACCCAGTACTTC. Translated, it gives CASSLYMSGREETQYF.

The chain employs TRBV7-3 and TRBJ2-1; no firm D call. Germline lookup yields CDR1 SGHTA and CDR2 FQGTGA. Trimming left V 2 bases short and J 8 bases short, with 10 bases between. The CDR3 runs to 13 residues. As DNA, the CDR3 is TGTGCCAGCAGCTTAGGCCCCAATCATGAGCAGTTCTTC. Its translation is CASSLGPNHEQFF.

The V gene is TRBV4-1, the J gene TRBJ2-1, with a weak D call TRBD1 (6 bases). Trimming cost V 1 base and J 7 bases, with 14 bases left between them. CDR1 is MGHRA and CDR2 is YSYEKL in the germline V gene. CDR3 size: 15 residues. The CDR3 DNA follows: TGCGCCAGCAGCCAAGTCTCTGGGGGCGGGAATGAGCAGTTCTTC. It is translated as CASSQVSGGGNEQFF.

The V and J genes are TRBV7-3 and TRBJ1-6; unclear D gene. Germline CDR1 reads SGHTA; CDR2 reads FQGTGA. CDR3 length equals 15 residues. V lost 0 bases, J lost 7 bases, and 10 bases lay in between. Here the CDR3 reads CASSLTGRRNSPLHF. The CDR3, as DNA: TGTGCCAGCAGCTTAACAGGGAGACGAAATTCACCCCTCCACTTT.

This rearrangement joins TRBV4-3 to TRBJ2-7; tentatively, D is TRBD1 (6 bases). The germline V gene has CDR1 LGHNA and CDR2 YSLEER. V was clipped by 0 bases and J by 3 bases, with 12 bases between them. This CDR3 contains 15 residues. The CDR3 nucleotides read TGCGCCAGCAGCCAAGAAACGTCAGGGGTCTACGAGCAGTACTTC. This translates into CASSQETSGVYEQYF.

The V and J genes are TRBV4-2 and TRBJ2-5; a weak D match, TRBD2 (6 bases). The V and J ends lost 0 bases and 6 bases respectively, with 17 bases between them. The CDR3 is 16 residues long. From germline, CDR1 is LGHNA and CDR2 YNFKEQ. The CDR3 DNA sequence: TGTGCCAGCAGCCAAGAGCGCTCTCTTGGGGGGAAGACCCAGTACTTC. This gives the protein CASSQERSLGGKTQYF.

CDR3 sequence reads: CASSSAPRRNEQFF. The CDR3 DNA reads TGTGCCAGCAGCTCAGCGCCCCGACGGAATGAGCAGTTCTTC. The J gene is TRBJ2-1, the V gene TRBV7-9, with no clear D. Per germline, CDR1 SEHNR and CDR2 FQNEAQ (reference sequence). The ends were cut back, 4 bases at V and 7 bases at J, with 14 bases in the middle. CDR3 length equals 14 residues.

This chain uses TRBV27 with TRBJ1-6; TRBD1 aligns across 8 bases. This CDR3 region has 16 residues. V was pared by 5 bases and J by 6 bases, with 9 bases of the junction left unmatched. CDR1 MNHEY and CDR2 SMNVEV come from the germline V gene (reference sequence). DNA of the CDR3: TGTGCCAGCAGTAGGCAGGGGGCCGGGCCTAATTCACCCCTCCACTTT. This gives the protein CASSRQGAGPNSPLHF.

V is TRBV10-3 and J is TRBJ2-3, with 8 bases aligning to TRBD1. Germline V gene data show CDR1 as ENHRY and CDR2 as SYGVKD. The J segment lost 4 bases and the V segment lost 4 bases, leaving 4 bases of the junction unmatched. The CDR3 covers 14 residues. CDR3 region: CAISGRDRSDTQYF. In DNA form, the CDR3 reads TGTGCCATCAGTGGGAGGGACAGGTCAGATACGCAGTATTTT.

The chain carries TRBV12-3 or TRBV12-4 and TRBJ1-5, with unresolved D. The CDR3 consists of 12 residues. Between the trimmed V and J ends, which lost 7 bases and 6 bases, there was a span of 10 bases. The CDR3 here is CASTRGGQPQHF. CDR3 in DNA: TGTGCCAGCACACGGGGAGGTCAGCCCCAGCATTTT.

The V and J genes are TRBV12-3 or TRBV12-4 and TRBJ2-1, with a possible D match to TRBD2 (5 bases). CDR3 size: 16 residues. The V end lost 3 bases, the J end lost 1 base, and 13 bases lay between the germline ends. The CDR3 loop is CASSLGYEGSYNEQFF. DNA for the CDR3: TGTGCCAGCAGTTTGGGGTACGAGGGATCCTACAATGAGCAGTTCTTC.

The rearrangement uses TRBV29-1 and TRBJ2-7; 8 nucleotides align to TRBD1. Germline V gene sequence: CDR1 SQVTM, CDR2 ANQGSEA. This CDR3 comprises 13 residues. Germline trimming cut 4 bases from V and 6 bases from J; bases unmatched to any gene: 8. In DNA, the CDR3 is TGCAGCGTTGCTATCCGGACAGGGTTCGAGCAGTACTTC. Translation gives CSVAIRTGFEQYF.

With regard to this clonotype: At one end the junction does not follow the germline gene, possibly because of a read error. The V and J genes are TRBV12-3 or TRBV12-4 and TRBJ1-5; the D gene is possibly TRBD1 (5 bases). The CDR3 has 17 residues. The CDR3 bases are TGTGCCAGCAGCTCCACGGGGGACCTATATAGCTATCAGCCCCAGCATTTT. Amino acid sequence: CASSSTGDLYSYQPQHF.

This clonotype was observed a few times. J is TRBJ2-3 and V is TRBV11-2, with D tentatively TRBD2 (6 bases). Between the trimmed V and J ends, which lost 5 bases and 10 bases, there was a span of 22 bases. The CDR3 contains 15 residues. Germline V gives CDR1 SGHAT, CDR2 FQNNGV. The CDR3 is CASSPEGRRPDAQYF. The CDR3 DNA sequence: TGTGCCAGCAGCCCGGAGGGGCGCCGGCCGGATGCGCAGTATTTT.

This chain joins TRBV12-3 or TRBV12-4 and TRBJ2-7; D unclear. With 3 bases removed from V and 2 bases from J, the gap between germline ends came to 8 bases. The CDR3 is 13 amino acids. The CDR3 sequence is CASSFSNPYEQYF. The CDR3, as DNA: TGTGCCAGCAGTTTCAGTAATCCCTACGAGCAGTACTTC.

With respect to this clonotype: The junction differs from germline at one of its ends, possibly a read error. The chain carries TRBV20-1 and TRBJ1-2, with D possibly matching TRBD1 (6 bases). Germline V CDR1 and CDR2: DFQATT, SNEGSKA (reference sequence). This CDR3 contains 15 residues. This CDR3 is CSAKGTGAANHGYTF. Written as DNA, the CDR3 is TGCAGTGCTAAAGGGACGGGGGCAGCTAACCATGGCTACACCTTC.

J is TRBJ2-4 and V is TRBV7-3; D gene uncertain. Trimming pared 3 bases from V and 3 bases from J, leaving 6 bases between. This CDR3 has 13 residues. Germline CDR1 reads SGHTA; CDR2 reads FQGTGA. CDR3 coding DNA: TGTGCCAGCAGCTTGTTCGACAAAAACATTCAGTACTTC. The encoded protein is CASSLFDKNIQYF.

The chain couples TRBV20-1 to TRBJ2-3; D not resolved. CDR3 length: 15 amino acids. V was trimmed by 1 base and J by 0 bases, leaving 11 bases between them. Germline V lookup: CDR1 DFQATT, CDR2 SNEGSKA (reference sequence). The CDR3 protein is CSARGRLFSTDTQYF. The CDR3 nucleotides are TGCAGTGCTAGAGGTCGACTTTTTAGCACAGATACGCAGTATTTT.

The CDR3 region has the DNA TGTGCCAGCAGGGCCTTTCCGGGACAGCTTGATTCCGACTACTTCTCTGGAAACACCATATATTTT. As protein: CASRAFPGQLDSDYFSGNTIYF. This sequence joins TRBV6-1 and TRBJ1-3, with 7 bases identical to TRBD1. Losses at the gene ends were 6 bases for V and 0 bases for J; bases not matched to a gene: 26. Germline V gives CDR1 MNHNS, CDR2 SASEGT. This CDR3 contains 22 residues.

This sequence joins TRBV7-2 and TRBJ1-1; D might be TRBD1 (6 bases). The V gene's germline CDR1 is SGHTA and CDR2 FQGNSA. The CDR3 sequence is 16 residues long. Between the trimmed V and J ends, which lost 3 bases and 2 bases, there was a span of 16 bases. This chain's CDR3 is CASSLGLRGINTEAFF. The CDR3 DNA is TGTGCCAGCAGCTTGGGATTGAGGGGGATCAACACTGAAGCTTTCTTT.

CDR3 sequence (DNA): TGTGCCAGCAGCTACAAGGCGGCAGGCCGATATTTAGAGACCCAGTACTTC. This gives the protein CASSYKAAGRYLETQYF. The rearrangement uses TRBV7-2 and TRBJ2-5; the D is unclear. Germline CDR1 and CDR2: SGHTA and FQGNSA. Trimming stripped 4 bases from V and 4 bases from J, with 22 bases between. CDR3 length: 17 residues.